This T cell receptor beta chain derives from a study of T cell clones after liver transplantation. Data came from immunoSEQ multiplex PCR; TCRdb stores just in-frame clones and leaves some out. The table shows nearly 15,000 clones, with about nine tenths occurring only once. There are 16 residues in the CDR3. The germline CDR1 and CDR2 sequences are SGHDT and YYEEEE. Between the trimmed V and J ends, which lost 2 bases and 3 bases, there was a span of 15 bases. Sequenced here: CD8+ T cells from blood, sampled before liver transplant. This sequence was found in a human donor who received a liver transplant. This sequence joins TRBV5-6 and TRBJ1-5; possible D gene TRBD1, 5 bases. The CDR3 protein is CASSFGQDSPNQPQHF. CDR3 DNA sequence: TGTGCCAGCAGCTTCGGTCAAGACAGTCCCAATCAGCCCCAGCATTTT.